A selection of T cell receptor beta chains follows, all from one sample in a study of blood T cell repertoires in COVID-19. The data were produced by immunoSEQ multiplex PCR, yet TCRdb's version contains in-frame clones alone and is incomplete. The data contain 95,000 to 150,000 clones, 75% to 90% of them singletons. The sample taken for sequencing was peripheral blood. These receptors were collected from a woman aged 80 or over with COVID-19, enrolled during active disease. CDR3s include the opening cysteine and the closing phenylalanine or tryptophan. The D gene is left open where the match is weak. Clone size is stated in some rows and not others, as once, few, many or a class when expanded.

once | TRBJ2-1 | . | 13 | TRBV28 | CASMEGGYNEQFF | TGTGCCAGCATGGAAGGGGGCTACAATGAGCAGTTCTTC
. | TRBJ1-6 | TRBD1 | 14 | TRBV14 | CASSQDRGQSPLHF | TGTGCCAGCAGCCAAGACAGGGGGCAGTCACCCCTCCACTTT
. | TRBJ2-1 | TRBD2 | 20 | TRBV9 | CASSPRWGSGRPSAYNEQFF | TGTGCCAGCAGCCCACGTTGGGGAAGCGGGAGGCCCTCGGCCTACAATGAGCAGTTCTTC
. | TRBJ2-7 | . | 15 | TRBV9 | CASSVAVGSSYEQYF | TGTGCCAGCAGCGTAGCGGTCGGGAGCTCCTACGAGCAGTACTTC
. | TRBJ2-3 | TRBD2 | 16 | TRBV5-8 | CASSFTSGTIPDTQYF | TGTGCCAGCAGCTTTACTAGCGGGACGATCCCAGATACGCAGTATTTT
. | TRBJ2-3 | TRBD2 | 15 | TRBV19 | CASSIGLAGTDTQYF | TGTGCCAGTAGTATAGGACTAGCGGGCACAGATACGCAGTATTTT
. | TRBJ2-3 | TRBD2 | 18 | TRBV6-2/TRBV6-3 | CASSSSGLAGGFPDTQYF | TGTGCCAGCAGCTCCTCGGGACTAGCGGGAGGGTTCCCAGATACGCAGTATTTT
. | TRBJ1-2 | . | 14 | TRBV27 | CASRVREGGYGYTF | TGTGCCAGCAGGGTGAGGGAGGGAGGCTATGGCTACACCTTC
. | TRBJ2-2 | . | 15 | TRBV4-1 | CASSQGDSYTGELFF | TGCGCCAGCAGCCAAGGCGACAGCTACACCGGGGAGCTGTTTTTT
. | TRBJ1-2 | TRBD1 | 15 | TRBV7-9 | CASSLIPDRGDGYTF | TGTGCCAGCAGCTTAATCCCGGACAGGGGGGATGGCTACACCTTC
. | TRBJ2-3 | . | 12 | TRBV29-1 | CSAIYRADTQYF | TGCAGCGCTATATACAGGGCCGATACGCAGTATTTT
. | TRBJ2-2 | . | 12 | TRBV12-3/TRBV12-4 | CASSDSFGELFF | TGTGCCAGCAGTGACAGTTTCGGGGAGCTGTTTTTT
. | TRBJ1-4 | TRBD1 | 14 | TRBV6-5 | CASSSGTVNEKLFF | TGTGCCAGCAGCTCCGGGACAGTAAATGAAAAACTGTTTTTT
few | TRBJ1-1 | TRBD1 | 14 | TRBV9 | CASSAYDRATEAFF | TGTGCCAGCAGCGCATACGACAGGGCCACTGAAGCTTTCTTT
. | TRBJ2-7 | TRBD2 | 14 | TRBV3-1/TRBV3-2 | CASSLVAGADEQYF | TGTGCCAGCAGCCTCGTAGCGGGAGCAGACGAGCAGTACTTC
few | TRBJ2-3 | . | 14 | TRBV14 | CASSHFQGTDTQYF | TGTGCCAGCAGCCATTTTCAGGGGACAGATACGCAGTATTTT
. | TRBJ2-2 | TRBD2 | 15 | TRBV3-1/TRBV3-2 | CASSPASGSGGELFF | TGTGCCAGCAGCCCCGCTAGCGGGAGCGGGGGGGAGCTGTTTTTT
. | TRBJ1-6 | TRBD1 | 15 | TRBV27 | CASSLNMGTGSPLHF | TGTGCCAGCAGTTTAAACATGGGGACAGGTTCACCCCTCCACTTT
. | TRBJ1-1 | . | 14 | TRBV15 | CATSRDRRSTEAFF | TGTGCCACCAGCAGGGACAGACGGTCTACTGAAGCTTTCTTT
. | TRBJ2-7 | . | 14 | TRBV13 | CASSPPGASYEQYF | TGTGCCAGCAGCCCCCCGGGAGCGTCCTACGAGCAGTACTTC
. | TRBJ2-1 | TRBD1 | 15 | TRBV7-6 | CASSSTGTGFDEQFF | TGTGCCAGCAGCTCGACCGGGACAGGGTTCGATGAGCAGTTCTTC
. | TRBJ2-5 | TRBD2 | 14 | TRBV19 | CASSKGLGQETQYF | TGTGCCAGTAGTAAGGGACTAGGCCAAGAGACCCAGTACTTC
. | TRBJ2-5 | . | 13 | TRBV20-1 | CSASRDTQETQYF | TGCAGTGCAAGTCGGGACACACAAGAGACCCAGTACTTC
. | TRBJ2-1 | . | 13 | TRBV2 | CASSVAGYNEQFF | TGTGCCAGCAGTGTTGCAGGATACAATGAGCAGTTCTTC
. | TRBJ2-7 | . | 13 | TRBV27 | CASTPGTYYEQYF | TGTGCCAGCACCCCGGGAACCTACTACGAGCAGTACTTC
. | TRBJ1-5 | TRBD1 | 19 | TRBV30 | CAWSVGDIVDRGTHQPQHF | TGTGCCTGGAGTGTTGGGGATATTGTGGACAGGGGCACACATCAGCCCCAGCATTTT
. | TRBJ1-6 | . | 12 | TRBV12-3/TRBV12-4 | CASSPLNSPLHF | TGTGCCAGCAGCCCCCTTAATTCACCCCTCCACTTT
. | TRBJ2-1 | TRBD1 | 15 | TRBV11-1 | CASSLVLGQGNEQFF | TGTGCCAGCAGCTTAGTTTTGGGACAGGGAAATGAGCAGTTCTTC
. | TRBJ1-6 | . | 19 | TRBV7-2 | CASSAREAVGSSYNSPLHF | TGTGCCAGCAGCGCACGAGAGGCAGTCGGTAGCTCCTATAATTCACCCCTCCACTTT
. | TRBJ2-3 | . | 16 | TRBV2 | CASSRTGNPSTDTQYF | TGTGCCAGCAGTAGAACAGGGAATCCTAGCACAGATACGCAGTATTTT
. | TRBJ2-1 | TRBD2 | 16 | TRBV3-1/TRBV3-2 | CASGYHSGRFIGEQFF | TGTGCCAGCGGCTACCACAGCGGGAGGTTCATTGGTGAGCAGTTCTTC
. | TRBJ2-1 | TRBD2 | 15 | TRBV5-1 | CASSWTSGTSDEQFF | TGCGCCAGCAGCTGGACTAGCGGGACTAGCGATGAGCAGTTCTTC
. | TRBJ2-5 | TRBD2 | 17 | TRBV11-3 | CASSFGASGRGLETQYF | TGTGCCAGCAGCTTCGGGGCTAGCGGGAGAGGCTTGGAGACCCAGTACTTC
. | TRBJ2-2 | TRBD2 | 18 | TRBV7-3 | CASSHSLAGGSGTGELFF | TGTGCCAGCAGCCATAGCCTAGCGGGAGGATCTGGCACCGGGGAGCTGTTTTTT
. | TRBJ1-6 | . | 14 | TRBV6-6 | CASSYTDPNSPLHF | TGTGCCAGCAGTTACACTGATCCGAATTCACCCCTCCACTTT
. | TRBJ2-5 | TRBD1 | 17 | TRBV15 | CATSRIDRTGGQETQYF | TGTGCCACCAGCAGAATCGATAGGACAGGGGGTCAAGAGACCCAGTACTTC
. | TRBJ1-1 | . | 16 | TRBV28 | CASSFPERGMNTEAFF | TGTGCCAGCAGTTTTCCGGAGAGGGGGATGAACACTGAAGCTTTCTTT
. | TRBJ2-5 | TRBD1 | 14 | TRBV2 | CASSEWTGYETQYF | TGTGCCAGCAGTGAGTGGACAGGGTACGAGACCCAGTACTTC
. | TRBJ1-2 | . | 14 | TRBV28 | CASSLGGANYGYTF | TGTGCCAGCAGTCTAGGGGGGGCTAACTATGGCTACACCTTC
. | TRBJ2-7 | . | 16 | TRBV11-3 | CASSSPLRGTSYEQYF | TGTGCCAGCAGTTCCCCTCTAAGGGGGACATCCTACGAGCAGTACTTC
. | TRBJ2-2 | TRBD1 | 16 | TRBV11-1 | CASNAGQGPNTGELFF | TGTGCCAGCAACGCTGGACAGGGTCCCAACACCGGGGAGCTGTTTTTT